A single sample is the source of the 8 T cell receptor beta chains below, sequenced in a study of blood T cell repertoires in COVID-19. TCRdb's copy holds only in-frame clones and misses some; the assay was immunoSEQ multiplex PCR. In the table there are fewer than 250,000 clones, nearly 90% of which are singletons. Input material: PBMCs or T cells enriched from blood (not recorded which). Every receptor here comes from a man aged 25 to 45 who had been exposed to COVID-19.

CDR3 in amino acids: CASSDSIWGPQFF. Here the CDR3 DNA reads TGTGCCAGCAGTGACTCGATCTGGGGGCCCCAGTTCTTC. This chain joins TRBV6-4 and TRBJ2-1; TRBD1 is a possible D gene (6 bases). The CDR3 contains 13 residues. Trimming took 0 bases from V and 13 from J, leaving 13 bases between them. Germline V CDR1 and CDR2: MRHNA, SNTAGT.

The CDR3 coding sequence is TGTGCCAGCAGTGAGGACAGACCCTATAATTCACCCCTCCACTTT. Translating gives CASSEDRPYNSPLHF. The rearrangement uses TRBV6-1 and TRBJ1-6, with D possibly TRBD1 on 6 matching bases. The germline V gene encodes CDR1 MNHNS and CDR2 SASEGT. V dropped 3 bases and J dropped 2 bases, with 8 bases sitting between them. This CDR3 has 15 amino acids.

J is TRBJ2-5 and V is TRBV6-4, with 7 bases fitting TRBD2. CDR1 and CDR2 from the germline V gene are MRHNA and SNTAGT. The CDR3 length is 14 residues. V gave up 8 bases and J gave up 5 bases; unmatched junction bases: 11. This CDR3 reads CASPGGGRGETQYF. In DNA form, the CDR3 reads TGTGCCAGCCCTGGGGGAGGGCGAGGGGAGACCCAGTACTTC.

The chain carries TRBV9 and TRBJ2-2; maybe TRBD2 (5 bases). The CDR3 is 14 amino acids. V lost 3 bases, J lost 5 bases, and 11 bases lay in between. Germline values: CDR1 SGDLS, CDR2 YYNGEE. The CDR3 reads CASSALLVTGELFF. DNA of the CDR3: TGTGCCAGCAGCGCCCTACTAGTTACCGGGGAGCTGTTTTTT. Drawing the rest from reference TRBV9 and TRBJ2-2, the complete variable domain is DSGVTQTPKHLITATGQRVTLRCSPRSGDLSVYWYQQSLDQGLQFLIQYYNGEERAKGNILERFSAQQFPDLHSELNLSSLELGDSALYFCASSALLVTGELFFGEGSRLTVL.

This chain joins TRBV7-2 and TRBJ2-3; TRBD2 agrees at 10 bases. CDR1 and CDR2 (germline): SGHTA, FQGNSA. V lost 1 base and J lost 5; bases outside the gene matches: 15. The CDR3 length is 19 residues. The CDR3 region has the DNA TGTGCCAGCAGCTTAGTTGCCCGGGCAGCGGGGGGGCTTTTAGATACGCAGTATTTT. Its translation: CASSLVARAAGGLLDTQYF.

DNA of the CDR3: TGTGCCAGCAGCCAAGAGGGACAGGGGGCCTGGGGCTATGGCTACACCTTC. The encoded protein is CASSQEGQGAWGYGYTF. V gene TRBV3-1 (or the pseudogene TRBV3-2) combines with J gene TRBJ1-2; 12 nucleotides line up with TRBD1. The germline V gene has CDR1 LGHDT and CDR2 YNNKEL (reference sequence). V lost 0 bases to trimming and J lost 4 bases; unmatched junction nucleotides: 6. This CDR3 is 17 amino acids long.

The rearrangement links TRBV13 to TRBJ2-4; TRBD2 matches 13 bases. The germline gives CDR1 PRHDT, CDR2 FYEKMQ (reference sequence). The CDR3 totals 17 residues. J lost 6 bases, V lost 3 bases, and 8 bases had no gene match. The CDR3 protein is CASSFLLAGGLLNIQYF. The CDR3 DNA sequence: TGTGCCAGCAGCTTTCTACTAGCGGGGGGGCTCTTAAACATTCAGTACTTC.

The chain links TRBV6-5 to TRBJ2-1; D possibly corresponds to TRBD2 (5 bases). The V end lost 7 bases, the J end lost 2 bases, and 12 bases lay between the germline ends. The CDR3 covers 14 residues. The germline V gene encodes CDR1 MNHEY and CDR2 SVGAGI. As DNA, the CDR3 is TGTGCCAGCAAATCAACCGGGACCTACAATGAGCAGTTCTTC. Its protein is CASKSTGTYNEQFF.